This T cell receptor (beta chain) originates from a study of CD8 T cells in Susac syndrome (dated by TCRdb to the late 2010s). Describing the broader study: Repertoire sequencing was used to test whether CD8+ T cell activation and differentiation in Susac syndrome was antigen driven. The study compared CD8+ T cell repertoire clonality among roughly eleven healthy donors, 14 Susac syndrome patients and fewer than 19 multiple sclerosis patients.

Peripheral blood CD8+ and CD4+ T cells from healthy donors, Susac syndrome patients and multiple sclerosis patients were profiled by high-throughput TCR beta sequencing. Multiple sclerosis controls were treatment-naive patients with stable or active relapsing-remitting disease fulfilling revised McDonald criteria. Bulk CD8+ and CD4+ T cells were purified by magnetic negative isolation, while CD8+ TEMRA cells were enriched using FACS. Blood was drawn into EDTA tubes, processed within 24 hours, and PBMCs were isolated by density gradient centrifugation. PBMCs destined for TCR sequencing were cryopreserved in liquid nitrogen and later thawed in a 37 °C water bath. A purity of at least 90% was achieved for sorted or isolated CD4+, CD8+ and CD8+ TEMRA cells. General study outcomes and caveats: The number of individuals in the TCR sequencing and HLA analysis was acknowledged as relatively small.

The cysteine opens and the phenylalanine closes a CDR3 of 18 amino acids. Just the 54-base CDR3 DNA is kept, in frame starting at base 1. Germline trimming amounts to 4 bases on V and 4 bases on J, with 15 as the count of junction bases outside the gene matches. Per the germline V gene (reference sequence), SEHNR is the CDR1 and FQNEAQ is the CDR2. RNA was extracted using the RNeasy kit, and roughly 0.5 to 1 microgram was reverse transcribed with random hexamers. TCR beta CDR3 regions were amplified with the immunoSEQ multiplex PCR assay covering 54 Vbeta and 13 Jbeta segments. Bias from PCR amplification was corrected by using a synthetic template baseline for primer optimization and for computational correction. On the authors' methods: Reads were assigned to V, D and J genes according to IMGT and analyzed in immunoSEQ Analyzer, with only productive sequences retained. Clonality was computed as one minus Shannon entropy normalized by log2 of the number of productive unique sequences. For each patient and control, public and private clones were evaluated among the 100 most prevalent clones. Susac-specific clones were defined as absent from healthy and MS cohorts, around 1,000 published viral clones and other ImmuneACCESS disease sequences. TCRdb's own reprocessing of the public reads used fastp at Q25 and MiXCR and kept productive beta chains. Identical CDR3 protein sequences are pooled into one entry, listed with their most common genes and DNA. These V and J calls rely on TCRdb rather than the paper's analysis. In this sample the table shows around 200,000 distinct CDR3 sequences, 80% to 95% of which occur a single time. The ten top clones hold roughly 0.15% of the sample.

Comment on this clonotype: Its antigen is unknown. Within one base of it there is no much larger clone, and no base qualities were kept.

Sequenced input: CD8+ T cells from PBMCs. The TCR was taken from a human donor with multiple sclerosis. The chain couples TRBV7-9 to TRBJ1-2, and 10 junction bases match TRBD1. The nucleotides read TGTGCCAGCAGCTCCCCCCCCACCGGGACAGGGGTGTTCTATGGCTACACCTTC. It specifies CASSSPPTGTGVFYGYTF.